The T cell receptor beta chain described here comes from a study of T-cell memory formation after mild COVID-19. MiXCR, applied by TCRdb to the 5' RACE reads, yields one record per CDR3 protein. The profile shows tens of thousands of distinct CDR3 sequences, 11% to 15% of them singletons. Germline CDR1 reads SGHTA; CDR2 reads FQGTGA. CDR3 length equals 14 residues. V shed 5 bases, J shed 4 bases, and the junction held 4 bases outside the gene matches. This clonotype was obtained from an adult woman who had mild COVID-19 (a few samples of this study predate the infection). Cell type and time point are not known. V and J are TRBV7-3 and TRBJ2-2, with 7 bases matching TRBD1. The sample taken for sequencing was PBMCs or a T cell subset sorted from them (not recorded which). The CDR3: CASSPDRVTGELFF. CDR3 DNA: TGTGCCAGCAGCCCTGACAGGGTCACCGGGGAGCTGTTTTTT.